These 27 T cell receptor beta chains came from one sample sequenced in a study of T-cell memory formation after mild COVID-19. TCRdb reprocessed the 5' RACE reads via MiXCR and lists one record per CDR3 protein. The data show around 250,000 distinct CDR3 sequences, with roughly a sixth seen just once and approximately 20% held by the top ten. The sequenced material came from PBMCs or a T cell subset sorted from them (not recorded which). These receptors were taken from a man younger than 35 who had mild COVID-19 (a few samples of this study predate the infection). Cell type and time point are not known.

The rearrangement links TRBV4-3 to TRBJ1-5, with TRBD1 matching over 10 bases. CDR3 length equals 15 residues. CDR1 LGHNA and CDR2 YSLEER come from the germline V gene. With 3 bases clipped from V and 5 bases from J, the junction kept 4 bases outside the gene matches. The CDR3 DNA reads TGCGCCAGCAGCCAGGGGACAGGGGAGGATCAGCCCCAGCATTTT. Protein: CASSQGTGEDQPQHF.

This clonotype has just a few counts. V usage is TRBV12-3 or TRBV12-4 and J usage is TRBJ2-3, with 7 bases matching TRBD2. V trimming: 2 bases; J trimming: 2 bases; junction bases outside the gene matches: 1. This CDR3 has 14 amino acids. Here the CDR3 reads CASSLSGNTDTQYF. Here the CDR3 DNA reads TGTGCCAGCAGTTTAAGCGGGAACACAGATACGCAGTATTTT.

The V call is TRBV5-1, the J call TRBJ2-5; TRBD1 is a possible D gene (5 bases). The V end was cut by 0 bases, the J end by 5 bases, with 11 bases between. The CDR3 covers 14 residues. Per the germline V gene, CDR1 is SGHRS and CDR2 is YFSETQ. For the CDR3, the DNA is TGCGCCAGCAGCTTGGACGGACAATCGGAGACCCAGTACTTC. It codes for CASSLDGQSETQYF. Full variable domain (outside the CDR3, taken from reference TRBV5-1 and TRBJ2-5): KAGVTQTPRYLIKTRGQQVTLSCSPISGHRSVSWYQQTPGQGLQFLFEYFSETQRNKGNFPGRFSGRQFSNSRSEMNVSTLELGDSALYLCASSLDGQSETQYFGPGTRLLVL.

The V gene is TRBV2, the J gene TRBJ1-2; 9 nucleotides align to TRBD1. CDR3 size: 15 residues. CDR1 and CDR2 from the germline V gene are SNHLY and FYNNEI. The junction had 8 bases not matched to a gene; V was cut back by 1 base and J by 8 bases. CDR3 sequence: CASSEGGGQGVGYTF. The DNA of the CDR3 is TGTGCCAGCAGTGAAGGGGGGGGACAGGGTGTCGGCTACACCTTC.

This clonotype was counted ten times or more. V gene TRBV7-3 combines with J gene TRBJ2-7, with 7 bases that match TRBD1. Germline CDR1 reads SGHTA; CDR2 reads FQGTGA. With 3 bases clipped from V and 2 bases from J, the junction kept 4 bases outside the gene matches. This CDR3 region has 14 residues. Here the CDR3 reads CASSLSGGPYEQYF. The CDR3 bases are TGTGCCAGCAGCTTGTCAGGGGGTCCCTACGAGCAGTACTTC.

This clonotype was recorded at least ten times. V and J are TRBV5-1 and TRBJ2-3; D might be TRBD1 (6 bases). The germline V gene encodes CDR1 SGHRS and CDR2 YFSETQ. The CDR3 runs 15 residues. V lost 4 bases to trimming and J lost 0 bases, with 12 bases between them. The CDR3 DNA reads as TGCGCCAGCAGCCCAGGACAGACTAGCACAGATACGCAGTATTTT. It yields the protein CASSPGQTSTDTQYF.

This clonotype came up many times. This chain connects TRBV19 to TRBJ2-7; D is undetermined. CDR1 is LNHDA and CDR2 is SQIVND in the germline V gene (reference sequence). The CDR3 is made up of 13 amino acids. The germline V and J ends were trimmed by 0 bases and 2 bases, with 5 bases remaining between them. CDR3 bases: TGTGCCAGTAGTATAGAGGGGACCTACGAGCAGTACTTC. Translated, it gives CASSIEGTYEQYF.

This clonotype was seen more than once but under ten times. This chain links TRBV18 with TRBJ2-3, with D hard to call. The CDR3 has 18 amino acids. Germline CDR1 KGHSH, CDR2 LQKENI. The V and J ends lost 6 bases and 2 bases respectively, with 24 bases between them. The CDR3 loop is CASSLTVPTRTFTDTQYF. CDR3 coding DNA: TGTGCCAGCTCGCTAACCGTCCCGACGCGGACCTTCACAGATACGCAGTATTTT.

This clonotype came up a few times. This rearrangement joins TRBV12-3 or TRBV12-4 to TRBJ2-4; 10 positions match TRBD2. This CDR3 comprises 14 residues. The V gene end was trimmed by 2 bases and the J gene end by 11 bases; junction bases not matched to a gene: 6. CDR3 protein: CASSLIAGGLLQYF. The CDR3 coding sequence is TGTGCCAGCAGTTTAATAGCGGGGGGCCTTCTTCAGTACTTC.

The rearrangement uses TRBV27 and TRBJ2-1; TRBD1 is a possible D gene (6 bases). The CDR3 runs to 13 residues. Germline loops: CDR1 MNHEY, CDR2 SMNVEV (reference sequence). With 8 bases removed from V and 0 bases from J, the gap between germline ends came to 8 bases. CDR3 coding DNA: TGTGCCAGCGACAGGAGCTCCTACAATGAGCAGTTCTTC. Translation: CASDRSSYNEQFF.

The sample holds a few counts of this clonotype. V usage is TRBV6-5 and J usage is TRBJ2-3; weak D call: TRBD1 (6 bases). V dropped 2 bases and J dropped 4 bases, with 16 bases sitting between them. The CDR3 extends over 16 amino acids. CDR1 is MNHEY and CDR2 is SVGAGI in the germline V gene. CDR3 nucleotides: TGTGCCAGCAGTTACGCCTGGGCAGGGGTTGCAGATACGCAGTATTTT. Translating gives CASSYAWAGVADTQYF.

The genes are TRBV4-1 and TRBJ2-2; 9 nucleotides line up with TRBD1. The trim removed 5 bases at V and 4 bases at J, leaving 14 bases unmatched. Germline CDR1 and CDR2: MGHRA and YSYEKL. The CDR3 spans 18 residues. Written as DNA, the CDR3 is TGCGCCAGCAGCTACGATCTTACAGGGGGCTGGGGCACCGGGGAGCTGTTTTTT. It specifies CASSYDLTGGWGTGELFF.

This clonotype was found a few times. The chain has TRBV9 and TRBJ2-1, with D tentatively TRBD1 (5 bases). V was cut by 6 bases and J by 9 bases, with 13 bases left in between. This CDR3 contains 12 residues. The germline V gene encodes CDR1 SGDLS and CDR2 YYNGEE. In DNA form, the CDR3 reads TGTGCCAGCAAGGGGTTGGGCGGTGAGCAGTTCTTC. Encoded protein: CASKGLGGEQFF.

The CDR3 here is CASSLARAGNNEQFF. As DNA, the CDR3 is TGTGCCAGCAGCTTGGCTCGGGCCGGGAACAATGAGCAGTTCTTC. This chain joins TRBV7-2 and TRBJ2-1, with TRBD2 as a possible D gene (5 bases). V dropped 3 bases and J dropped 5 bases, with 14 bases sitting between them. The length of the CDR3 is 15 residues. From germline, CDR1 is SGHTA and CDR2 FQGNSA.

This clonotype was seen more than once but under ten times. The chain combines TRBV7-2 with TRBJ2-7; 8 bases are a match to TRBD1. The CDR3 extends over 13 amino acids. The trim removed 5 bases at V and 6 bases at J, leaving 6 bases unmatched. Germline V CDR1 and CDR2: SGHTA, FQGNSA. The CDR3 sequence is CASSTRQGSEQYF. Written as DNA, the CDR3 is TGTGCCAGCAGCACCCGACAGGGGAGCGAGCAGTACTTC.

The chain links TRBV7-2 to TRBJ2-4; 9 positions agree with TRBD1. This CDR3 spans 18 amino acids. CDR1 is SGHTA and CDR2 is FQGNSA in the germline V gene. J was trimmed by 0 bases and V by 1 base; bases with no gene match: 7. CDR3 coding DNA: TGTGCCAGCAGCTTAGGGGACAGGGTCTTTCTAGCCAAAAACATTCAGTACTTC. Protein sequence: CASSLGDRVFLAKNIQYF.

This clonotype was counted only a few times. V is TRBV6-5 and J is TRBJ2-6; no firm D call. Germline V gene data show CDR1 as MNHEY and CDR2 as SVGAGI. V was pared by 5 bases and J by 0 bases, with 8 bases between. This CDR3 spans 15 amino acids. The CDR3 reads CASSQKSSGANVLTF. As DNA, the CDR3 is TGTGCCAGCAGTCAAAAGAGCTCTGGGGCCAACGTCCTGACTTTC.

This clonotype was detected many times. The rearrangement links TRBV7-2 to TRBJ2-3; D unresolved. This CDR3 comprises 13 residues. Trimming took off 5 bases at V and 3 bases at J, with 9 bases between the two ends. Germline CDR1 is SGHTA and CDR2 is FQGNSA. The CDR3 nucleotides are TGTGCCAGCAGCAGCCCAGAGACAGATACGCAGTATTTT. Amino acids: CASSSPETDTQYF.

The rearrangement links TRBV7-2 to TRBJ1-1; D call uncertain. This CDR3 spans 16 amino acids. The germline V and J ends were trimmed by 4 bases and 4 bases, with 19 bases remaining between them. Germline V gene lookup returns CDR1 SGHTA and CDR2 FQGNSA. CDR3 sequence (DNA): TGTGCCAGCAGCTCGTACCCACAGATTTCGGGCACTGAAGCTTTCTTT. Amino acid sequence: CASSSYPQISGTEAFF.

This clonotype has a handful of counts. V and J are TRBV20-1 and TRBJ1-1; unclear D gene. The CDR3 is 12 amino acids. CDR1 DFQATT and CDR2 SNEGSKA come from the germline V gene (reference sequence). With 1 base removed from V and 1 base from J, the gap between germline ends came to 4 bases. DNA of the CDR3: TGCAGTGCTAGAGTAGGGAACACTGAAGCTTTCTTT. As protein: CSARVGNTEAFF.

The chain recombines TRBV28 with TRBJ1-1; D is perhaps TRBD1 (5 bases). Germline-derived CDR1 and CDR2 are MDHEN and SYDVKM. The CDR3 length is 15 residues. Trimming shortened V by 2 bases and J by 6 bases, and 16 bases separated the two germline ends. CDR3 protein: CASSLLPGGGSEAFF. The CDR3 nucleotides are TGTGCCAGCAGTTTACTCCCCGGGGGAGGGTCTGAAGCTTTCTTT.

The CDR3 DNA reads as TGTGCCAGTAGTATTATTCCGGGACAGCGCGCTAACTATGGCTACACCTTC. It codes for CASSIIPGQRANYGYTF. J is TRBJ1-2 and V is TRBV19, with 7 bases identical to TRBD1. The V gene's germline CDR1 is LNHDA and CDR2 SQIVND (reference sequence). The CDR3 is 17 residues long. V lost 3 bases, J lost 0 bases, and 10 bases stayed unmatched.

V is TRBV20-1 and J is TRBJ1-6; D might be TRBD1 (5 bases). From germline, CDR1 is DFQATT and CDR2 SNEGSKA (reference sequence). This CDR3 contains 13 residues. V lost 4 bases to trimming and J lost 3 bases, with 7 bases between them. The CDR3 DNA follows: TGCAGTGCTATGGGGGACTATAATTCACCCCTCCACTTT. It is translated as CSAMGDYNSPLHF.

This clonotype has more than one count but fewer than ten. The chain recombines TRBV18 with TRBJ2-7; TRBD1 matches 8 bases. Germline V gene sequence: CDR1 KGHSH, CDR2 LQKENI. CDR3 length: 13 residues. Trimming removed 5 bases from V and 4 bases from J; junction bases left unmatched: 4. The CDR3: CASSSDRGYEQYF. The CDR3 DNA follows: TGTGCCAGCTCAAGCGACAGGGGTTACGAGCAGTACTTC.

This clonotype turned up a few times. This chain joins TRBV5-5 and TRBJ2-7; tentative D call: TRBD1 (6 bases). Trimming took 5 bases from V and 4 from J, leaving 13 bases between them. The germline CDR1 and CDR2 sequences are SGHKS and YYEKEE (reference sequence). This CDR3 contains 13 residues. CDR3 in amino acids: CASRHQGRYEQYF. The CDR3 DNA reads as TGTGCCAGCAGGCATCAGGGGCGATACGAGCAGTACTTC.

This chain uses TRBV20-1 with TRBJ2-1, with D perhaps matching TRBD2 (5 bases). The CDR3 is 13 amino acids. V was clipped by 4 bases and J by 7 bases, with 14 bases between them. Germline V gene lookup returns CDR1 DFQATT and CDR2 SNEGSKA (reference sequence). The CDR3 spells CSANPAGVNEQFF. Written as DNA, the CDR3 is TGCAGTGCTAACCCGGCGGGTGTGAATGAGCAGTTCTTC.

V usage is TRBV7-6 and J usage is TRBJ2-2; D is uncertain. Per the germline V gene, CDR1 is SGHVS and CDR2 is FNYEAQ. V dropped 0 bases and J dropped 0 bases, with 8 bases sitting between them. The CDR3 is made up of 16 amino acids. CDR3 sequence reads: CASSLAWQSNTGELFF. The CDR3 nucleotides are TGTGCCAGCAGCTTAGCGTGGCAGTCGAACACCGGGGAGCTGTTTTTT.